Listed below are T cell receptor beta chains from one sample, sequenced in a study of spatial heterogeneity in lung cancer. TCRdb passed the 5' RACE reads through MiXCR, listing each CDR3 protein once. The sample has about 11,000 distinct CDR3 sequences, just over 5% seen once; the top ten hold roughly an eighth. The sample consisted of lung tumor tissue, taken at surgery. The receptors were gathered from a male donor with early-stage non-small cell lung cancer. The CDR3 runs from the conserved cysteine through the conserved F or W. A D gene is named only where the DNA matches it firmly. Where a row states a size, it is once, few, many or the class of an expanded clone; other rows omit it.

D gene	V gene	clone size	J gene	CDR3 protein	CDR3 DNA
TRBD1	TRBV2	many	TRBJ2-2	CASRGQVRGPGELFF	TGTGCCAGCAGGGGACAGGTTCGAGGTCCCGGGGAGCTGTTTTTT
TRBD1	TRBV12-3/TRBV12-4	many	TRBJ1-2	CASSPRQGTYGYTF	TGTGCCAGCAGTCCCAGACAGGGCACCTATGGCTACACCTTC
-	TRBV3-1	many	TRBJ1-1	CASSRSPPTEAFF	TGTGCCAGCAGCCGATCCCCCCCAACTGAAGCTTTCTTT
-	TRBV7-9	few	TRBJ2-3	CASSFTGTADTQYF	TGTGCCAGCAGCTTCACAGGGACGGCAGATACGCAGTATTTT
-	TRBV28	many	TRBJ2-7	CASSGGGVLGEQYF	TGTGCCAGCAGTGGCGGTGGGGTTTTGGGGGAGCAGTACTTC
-	TRBV20-1	-	TRBJ2-3	CSARDRQFSTDTQYF	TGCAGTGCTAGAGATCGCCAGTTCAGCACAGATACGCAGTATTTT
-	TRBV4-2	-	TRBJ2-6	CASSLDGSSGANVLTF	TGTGCCAGCAGCCTGGACGGGAGCTCTGGGGCCAACGTCCTGACTTTC
TRBD1	TRBV7-2	few	TRBJ2-3	CASSLFGTGAADTQYF	TGTGCCAGCAGCCTATTTGGGACAGGGGCCGCAGATACGCAGTATTTT
TRBD2	TRBV5-1	many	TRBJ2-1	CASSFQRGDPGLFF	TGCGCCAGCAGCTTCCAGCGGGGGGACCCTGGGCTGTTCTTC
-	TRBV6-2/TRBV6-3	many	TRBJ1-2	CASSSSPPSGAFSRGYTF	TGTGCCAGCAGTTCATCCCCCCCTTCGGGGGCTTTCTCGAGGGGCTACACCTTC
TRBD2	TRBV25-1	many	TRBJ2-1	CASSPRGSGGLGEQFF	TGTGCCAGCAGTCCCCGGGGTAGCGGGGGTTTGGGTGAGCAGTTCTTC
-	TRBV5-1	many	TRBJ1-1	CASSLTVNTEAFF	TGCGCCAGCAGCTTAACAGTAAACACTGAAGCTTTCTTT
-	TRBV12-3/TRBV12-4	medium-sized	TRBJ2-7	CASREAGVYEQYF	TGTGCCAGCAGGGAGGCAGGGGTCTACGAGCAGTACTTC
-	TRBV5-6	medium-sized	TRBJ1-1	CASNQMNTEAFF	TGTGCCAGCAACCAGATGAACACTGAAGCTTTCTTT
TRBD2	TRBV11-3	many	TRBJ2-7	CASSLDTIAGHSSYEQYF	TGTGCCAGCAGCTTAGATACGATAGCGGGGCACAGCTCCTACGAGCAGTACTTC
TRBD1	TRBV20-1	many	TRBJ2-2	CSAPRDREFANTGELFF	TGCAGTGCACCGAGAGACAGGGAGTTCGCGAACACCGGGGAGCTGTTTTTT
-	TRBV20-1	many	TRBJ1-2	CSAGDPGGDKGYTF	TGCAGTGCTGGGGACCCCGGAGGGGATAAAGGCTACACCTTC
-	TRBV4-2	-	TRBJ2-3	CASSQRQARDTQYF	TGTGCCAGCAGCCAGAGACAGGCAAGGGATACGCAGTATTTT
-	TRBV5-1	many	TRBJ2-3	CASSLERYPDTQYF	TGCGCCAGCAGCTTGGAGAGGTACCCAGATACGCAGTATTTT
-	TRBV24-1	many	TRBJ1-1	CATSDLLGARENTEAFF	TGTGCCACCAGTGATTTGCTCGGGGCCAGGGAGAACACTGAAGCTTTCTTT
TRBD2	TRBV20-1	many	TRBJ2-3	CSATRTSGGKADTQYF	TGCAGTGCCACTCGGACTAGCGGGGGGAAGGCAGATACGCAGTATTTT
-	TRBV28	many	TRBJ1-4	CASSLHFGPVNEKLFF	TGTGCCAGCAGCCTACACTTCGGGCCCGTAAATGAAAAACTGTTTTTT
TRBD1	TRBV3-1	many	TRBJ1-2	CASSKTGVGYGYTF	TGTGCCAGCAGCAAGACAGGGGTTGGCTATGGCTACACCTTC
-	TRBV7-6	-	TRBJ2-2	CASSLGARTGELFF	TGTGCCAGCAGCTTAGGGGCTCGGACCGGGGAGCTGTTTTTT
-	TRBV28	many	TRBJ2-5	CASSYLPTVGQETQYF	TGTGCCAGCAGTTACCTCCCGACAGTGGGCCAAGAGACCCAGTACTTC
TRBD2	TRBV28	few	TRBJ2-1	CASRQTGLGAGGYNEQFF	TGTGCCAGCAGACAAACGGGCTTAGGGGCGGGAGGATACAATGAGCAGTTCTTC
-	TRBV9	medium-sized	TRBJ1-1	CASSETPGTEAFF	TGTGCCAGCAGCGAGACGCCGGGAACTGAAGCTTTCTTT
-	TRBV4-1	few	TRBJ1-4	CASSQVGSTNEKLFF	TGCGCCAGCAGCCAAGTGGGATCAACTAATGAAAAACTGTTTTTT
TRBD1	TRBV7-7	many	TRBJ2-7	CASSWGQGYEQYF	TGTGCTAGCAGCTGGGGACAGGGGTACGAGCAGTACTTC
-	TRBV7-3	many	TRBJ2-3	CASSLQGSRSTDTQYF	TGTGCCAGCAGCTTACAGGGGAGCCGGAGCACAGATACGCAGTATTTT
-	TRBV10-3	-	TRBJ1-2	CAISVEDSYGYTF	TGTGCCATCAGTGTGGAGGATTCCTATGGCTACACCTTC
TRBD2	TRBV5-1	many	TRBJ2-3	CASSSGTSGGVTQYF	TGCGCCAGCAGCTCTGGGACTAGCGGGGGAGTTACGCAGTATTTT
-	TRBV29-1	medium-sized	TRBJ1-1	CSVDGSMNTEAFF	TGCAGCGTTGACGGGTCGATGAACACTGAAGCTTTCTTT
-	TRBV20-1	many	TRBJ2-1	CSVRTGSSYNEQFF	TGCAGTGTTAGAACAGGGAGCTCCTACAATGAGCAGTTCTTC
TRBD2	TRBV29-1	many	TRBJ2-3	CSSDSGRTTDTQYF	TGCAGCTCAGATAGCGGGAGGACCACAGATACGCAGTATTTT
TRBD2	TRBV7-2	-	TRBJ2-2	CASTSAGGTGELFF	TGTGCCAGCACTTCAGCGGGGGGCACCGGGGAGCTGTTTTTT
TRBD2	TRBV4-1	many	TRBJ2-1	CASSPAGGYNEQFF	TGCGCCAGCAGCCCAGCGGGGGGGTACAATGAGCAGTTCTTC
-	TRBV7-8	-	TRBJ2-1	CASSETGARSEQFF	TGTGCCAGCAGCGAGACCGGGGCCAGAAGTGAGCAGTTCTTC
-	TRBV2	-	TRBJ2-6	CASSDISGVRANVLTF	TGTGCCAGCAGTGACATCAGTGGCGTGAGGGCCAACGTCCTGACTTTC
TRBD2	TRBV12-3/TRBV12-4	many	TRBJ2-3	CASSPTSGGDTQYF	TGTGCCAGCAGTCCGACTAGCGGGGGGGATACGCAGTATTTT
-	TRBV7-2	few	TRBJ1-2	CASSRTAGSRYGYTF	TGTGCCAGCAGCCGAACGGCCGGATCCCGCTATGGCTACACCTTC
-	TRBV20-1	many	TRBJ2-6	CSARDPGANVLTF	TGCAGTGCTAGAGACCCCGGGGCCAACGTCCTGACTTTC
-	TRBV7-8	few	TRBJ2-7	CASSFEGSSYEQYF	TGTGCCAGCAGCTTCGAAGGGTCCTCCTACGAGCAGTACTTC
-	TRBV5-1	few	TRBJ1-1	CASSLVLAGSTEAFF	TGCGCCAGCAGCTTGGTCCTAGCAGGGAGCACTGAAGCTTTCTTT
TRBD2	TRBV20-1	-	TRBJ2-3	CSAKTSGGAGTQYF	TGCAGTGCTAAAACTAGCGGGGGGGCCGGTACGCAGTATTTT
TRBD2	TRBV5-1	-	TRBJ2-3	CASSLVAGEFTDTQYF	TGCGCCAGCAGCTTGGTGGCGGGAGAGTTCACAGATACGCAGTATTTT
TRBD2	TRBV5-4	many	TRBJ2-1	CASSLETSGGVGNEQFF	TGTGCCAGCAGCTTGGAGACTAGCGGGGGGGTCGGTAATGAGCAGTTCTTC
-	TRBV6-6	medium-sized	TRBJ1-2	CASSSPRRGYTF	TGTGCCAGCAGTTCCCCGCGTAGAGGCTACACCTTC